This is a list of T cell receptor beta chains from one sample in a study of blood T cell repertoires in COVID-19. Data came from immunoSEQ multiplex PCR; TCRdb stores just in-frame clones and leaves some out. The repertoire holds about 250,000 clones, with roughly nine tenths as singletons. Sequencing was performed on peripheral blood. These receptors were obtained from a woman aged 60 to 75 who had recovered from COVID-19. Both conserved end residues are trimmed from each CDR3. A D gene is named only where the DNA matches it firmly. Not all rows give a size; the values are once, few, many and, for expanded clones, a class.

V: TRBV23-1
J: TRBJ1-5
length: 14
size: NA
D: NA
CDR3: ASSHASAGRNQPQH

V: TRBV28
J: TRBJ1-5
length: 11
size: NA
D: NA
CDR3: ASRWAQNQPQH

V: TRBV7-8
J: TRBJ1-4
length: 13
size: few
D: NA
CDR3: ASRPRGGPDEKLF

V: TRBV11-2
J: TRBJ2-7
length: 11
size: few
D: NA
CDR3: ASSTRTTYEQY

V: TRBV6-5
J: TRBJ1-6
length: 13
size: NA
D: NA
CDR3: ASTKGGRIISPLH

V: TRBV28
J: TRBJ2-7
length: 10
size: NA
D: NA
CDR3: ASTSTLLAAD

V: TRBV28
J: TRBJ2-1
length: 14
size: NA
D: TRBD2
CDR3: ASRGGGGYSYNEQF

V: TRBV7-9
J: TRBJ1-4
length: 12
size: NA
D: NA
CDR3: ASTLGRGNEKLF

V: TRBV7-3
J: TRBJ2-2
length: 14
size: NA
D: NA
CDR3: ASSRGGQELTGELF

V: TRBV7-2
J: TRBJ1-6
length: 13
size: NA
D: TRBD1
CDR3: ASSLGGTVNSPLH

V: TRBV11-2
J: TRBJ1-5
length: 13
size: NA
D: TRBD1
CDR3: ASSLGQGEYLPQH

V: TRBV28
J: TRBJ1-5
length: 12
size: NA
D: TRBD1
CDR3: ASSQGGGRQPQH

V: TRBV4-2
J: TRBJ2-7
length: 14
size: NA
D: TRBD1
CDR3: ASSQGNRGLFYEQY

V: TRBV5-4
J: TRBJ1-2
length: 13
size: NA
D: NA
CDR3: ASSQIEQALYGYT

V: TRBV6-2/TRBV6-3
J: TRBJ1-6
length: 13
size: NA
D: TRBD1
CDR3: ASSLQGKGNSPLH

V: TRBV11-2
J: TRBJ1-3
length: 15
size: NA
D: TRBD1
CDR3: ASSRVGGQGKTYTIY

V: TRBV5-1
J: TRBJ1-4
length: 12
size: NA
D: TRBD1
CDR3: ASSYRGENEKLF

V: TRBV6-2/TRBV6-3
J: TRBJ1-5
length: 14
size: NA
D: NA
CDR3: ASSYYGGEGNQPQH

V: TRBV5-1
J: TRBJ2-3
length: 12
size: NA
D: TRBD1
CDR3: ASSVDRGSYRQY

V: TRBV28
J: TRBJ1-2
length: 12
size: NA
D: NA
CDR3: ASSRAGGNYGYT

V: TRBV7-6
J: TRBJ1-1
length: 13
size: NA
D: NA
CDR3: ASRSLGHLNTEAF

V: TRBV19
J: TRBJ1-2
length: 13
size: NA
D: TRBD1
CDR3: ASSLSGTGDRGYT

V: TRBV5-1
J: TRBJ1-1
length: 13
size: NA
D: NA
CDR3: ASSLERGWNTEAF

V: TRBV7-2
J: TRBJ2-5
length: 12
size: NA
D: TRBD2
CDR3: ASSSRAGLETQY

V: TRBV4-2
J: TRBJ2-1
length: 14
size: NA
D: TRBD2
CDR3: ASSQGSSGAYNEQF

V: TRBV7-2
J: TRBJ1-2
length: 13
size: NA
D: NA
CDR3: ASSLGLGPSYGYT

V: TRBV29-1
J: TRBJ1-5
length: 11
size: NA
D: NA
CDR3: SVELQGGQPQH

V: TRBV29-1
J: TRBJ1-4
length: 11
size: NA
D: NA
CDR3: SVDMEGSEKLF

V: TRBV6-6
J: TRBJ1-6
length: 19
size: NA
D: NA
CDR3: ASSPGRGTGSQSSYNSPLH

V: TRBV6-6
J: TRBJ1-2
length: 15
size: once
D: TRBD1
CDR3: ASSPGTGGPKDYGYT

V: TRBV9
J: TRBJ2-5
length: 14
size: many
D: TRBD1
CDR3: ASSVGYTGVQETQY

V: TRBV29-1
J: TRBJ2-3
length: 11
size: NA
D: NA
CDR3: SVGAVGTDTQY

V: TRBV2
J: TRBJ2-5
length: 13
size: NA
D: TRBD2
CDR3: ASSLGLAVKKTQY

V: TRBV28
J: TRBJ1-2
length: 11
size: NA
D: NA
CDR3: ASSFGGRYGYT

V: TRBV29-1
J: TRBJ2-5
length: 11
size: NA
D: NA
CDR3: SVSLGDRETQY

V: TRBV6-5
J: TRBJ2-7
length: 10
size: NA
D: NA
CDR3: ASSTVTYEQY

V: TRBV29-1
J: TRBJ1-2
length: 11
size: NA
D: TRBD1
CDR3: TFDRGTASGYT

V: TRBV7-2
J: TRBJ1-3
length: 13
size: once
D: NA
CDR3: ASSSSGSSGNTIY

V: TRBV19
J: TRBJ2-7
length: 13
size: NA
D: NA
CDR3: ASSIRFDRSYEQY

V: TRBV11-3
J: TRBJ2-3
length: 13
size: NA
D: TRBD1
CDR3: ASSYGTGNTDTQY

V: TRBV7-9
J: TRBJ2-3
length: 13
size: NA
D: TRBD1
CDR3: ASSFLQEGTGTQY

V: TRBV2
J: TRBJ1-5
length: 13
size: NA
D: TRBD1
CDR3: ASSEPTGGLQPQH

V: TRBV28
J: TRBJ1-2
length: 10
size: NA
D: TRBD1
CDR3: AGTDRAHGYT

V: TRBV4-1
J: TRBJ2-1
length: 15
size: few
D: NA
CDR3: ASSPVAMGSGRNEQF

V: TRBV11-2
J: TRBJ1-4
length: 14
size: NA
D: NA
CDR3: ASSPLGGGSDEKLF

V: TRBV15
J: TRBJ1-2
length: 15
size: NA
D: NA
CDR3: ATSSKGGGVLDYGYT

V: TRBV6-2/TRBV6-3
J: TRBJ1-1
length: 15
size: NA
D: TRBD1
CDR3: ASSPIPGQMVNTEAF

V: TRBV19
J: TRBJ1-2
length: 10
size: NA
D: NA
CDR3: ASSINRYGYT

V: TRBV3-1/TRBV3-2
J: TRBJ2-7
length: 13
size: NA
D: TRBD1
CDR3: ASSQTRTGGYEQY

V: TRBV6-5
J: TRBJ2-2
length: 10
size: once
D: TRBD1
CDR3: ATTEGAGELF

V: TRBV7-9
J: TRBJ2-2
length: 13
size: NA
D: TRBD2
CDR3: ASSLGLAGVGELF